One T cell receptor (beta chain) is described in this entry. Its antigen is as yet unknown. The data are from a study of shared clonotypes between healthy human individuals. On the study more broadly: There were three CD4 naive, three CD4 memory, two CD8 naive and one CD8 memory plates per donor. Study outcomes and limitations: Across subsets, estimated richness was generally greater for naive than for memory populations. In this cohort, only blood was sampled, and tissue repertoires likely differ. Generation probabilities were higher for clonotypes shared across all four sorted-subset donors than for unshared ones.

The naive CD8 population came from CD45RO-negative cells selected for CCR7, without terminally differentiated effector memory CD45RA+ cells. The method was immunoSEQ multiplex PCR; TCRdb's version includes in-frame clones alone and lacks a portion of them. Of around 2.1 million clones listed, 85% to 95% are singletons. The material sequenced was naive CD8+ T cells from PBMCs. This TCR came from a young man in good health. Some clones in this sample may be carry-over from other donors' samples.

DNA of the CDR3: TGTGCCAGCAGCCGACCGGGACTACCCTCCTACGAGCAGTACTTC. It encodes CASSRPGLPSYEQYF. The chain combines TRBV5-8 with TRBJ2-7; 7 bases are shared with TRBD2. V lost 4 bases and J lost 0; bases outside the gene matches: 7. The CDR3 loop spans 15 amino acids. Germline-derived CDR1 and CDR2 are SGHTS and YDEGEE. Drawing the rest from reference TRBV5-8 and TRBJ2-7, the complete variable domain is EAGVTQSPTHLIKTRGQQATLRCSPISGHTSVYWYQQALGLGLQFLLWYDEGEERNRGNFPPRFSGRQFPNYSSELNVNALELEDSALYLCASSRPGLPSYEQYFGPGTRLTVT.